These T cell receptor beta chains were read from a single sample in a study of cytomegalovirus exposure and HLA in healthy donors. Assay: immunoSEQ multiplex PCR; the TCRdb copy retains only in-frame clones and omits some. The repertoire consists of over 65,000 clones, with approximately 71% occurring once and the leading ten covering around 7%. The sample taken for sequencing was PBMCs. Every receptor here comes from a woman aged 40-49 years in good health and CMV-seronegative. CDR3s include the opening cysteine and the closing phenylalanine or tryptophan. Fields, in order: D gene, V gene, clone size, J gene, CDR3 DNA, CDR3 protein. D genes are given only for firm matches. Clone sizes are given selectively: once, few, many, or a class where the clone is expanded.

>TRBD1|TRBV6-6|.|TRBJ2-2
TGTGCCAGCAGCCGACAGGGGAACACCGGGGAGCTGTTTTTT
CASSRQGNTGELFF
>.|TRBV18|once|TRBJ2-1
TGTGCCAGCTCACCGACAGGCAATGAGCAGTTCTTC
CASSPTGNEQFF
>TRBD1|TRBV7-8|.|TRBJ2-7
TGTGCCAGCAGCCCCTCCCAGGGGGAACTTTCCTACGAGCAGTACTTC
CASSPSQGELSYEQYF
>.|TRBV7-9|.|TRBJ1-5
TGTGCCACCTCAGGGGATAGCAATCAGCCCCAGCATTTT
CATSGDSNQPQHF
>.|TRBV28|once|TRBJ1-1
TGTGCCAGCAGTCCAGGTCCCTACAGGGCCACTGAAGCTTTCTTT
CASSPGPYRATEAFF
>.|TRBV30|.|TRBJ1-5
TGTGCCTGGGGTACAGGGAACCCAAGTATCCGGCCCCAGCATTTT
CAWGTGNPSIRPQHF
>.|TRBV14|.|TRBJ2-2
TGTGCCAGCAGCCAAGAAGGTGGGATTACAGGGATGAAGCTGTTTTTT
CASSQEGGITGMKLFF
>TRBD1|TRBV10-3|few|TRBJ2-1
TGTGCCATCAGTGAGACAGGGGGCTCCTACAATGAGCAGTTCTTC
CAISETGGSYNEQFF
>.|TRBV5-6|.|TRBJ2-7
TGTGCCAGCAGCTCCTTCCCGGGACAATCCACCTACGAGCAGTACTTC
CASSSFPGQSTYEQYF
>.|TRBV27|few|TRBJ2-1
TGTGCCAGCAGTTTATTCTCTGGACAGAACTACAATGAGCAGTTCTTC
CASSLFSGQNYNEQFF
>.|TRBV19|.|TRBJ1-1
TGTGCCAGTAGCCAGCGACCAGGGGAAGGGACTGAAGCTTTCTTT
CASSQRPGEGTEAFF
>.|TRBV4-3|.|TRBJ2-2
TGCGCCAGCAGGAAACAGTCGGACACCGGGGAGCTGTTTTTT
CASRKQSDTGELFF
>TRBD1|TRBV27|.|TRBJ2-7
TGTGCCAGCAGTCCGGGACAGCCCTCAGAGTACTTC
CASSPGQPSEYF
>TRBD1|TRBV30|.|TRBJ1-2
TGTGCCATGGGGAGACAGGGGGACTATGGCTACACCTTC
CAMGRQGDYGYTF
>TRBD2|TRBV7-2|.|TRBJ2-7
TGTGCCAGCAGCAAGGGACTAGCGACCTACGAGCAGTACTTC
CASSKGLATYEQYF
>TRBD2|TRBV11-2|few|TRBJ2-7
TGTGCCAGCAGCCATGGGTATAGTAGCGGGAGTTGGCCCTACGAGCAGTACTTC
CASSHGYSSGSWPYEQYF
>.|TRBV2|.|TRBJ1-6
TGTGCCAGCACCGTGAAGGGGTCGCAAGATTCACCCCTCCACTTT
CASTVKGSQDSPLHF
>TRBD2|TRBV7-9|.|TRBJ2-1
TGTGCCAGCAGCTTAAGCGGGAGCTCCTACAATGAGCAGTTCTTC
CASSLSGSSYNEQFF
>.|TRBV11-2|.|TRBJ2-7
TGTGCCAGCAGCCTAGCCCGAGTGGCCTACGAGCAGTACTTC
CASSLARVAYEQYF
>.|TRBV4-1|.|TRBJ1-1
TGCACCAGCAGCCATTTGGGAGGCCGGAACACTGAAGCTTTCTTT
CTSSHLGGRNTEAFF
>TRBD2|TRBV11-2|few|TRBJ2-1
TGTGCCAGCAGCTGGGGGACTAGCGGGTTAGGTGAGCAGTTCTTC
CASSWGTSGLGEQFF
>TRBD1|TRBV5-1|.|TRBJ1-1
TGCGCCAGCAGCTTGGGAGGGACAGGGGGGAACACTGAAGCTTTCTTT
CASSLGGTGGNTEAFF
>TRBD1|TRBV27|once|TRBJ1-5
TGTGCCAGCAGTTTAATAGGGACAGGGGTTTTCAATCAGCCCCAGCATTTT
CASSLIGTGVFNQPQHF
>.|TRBV27|.|TRBJ1-1
TGTGCCAGCAGCCCAACAGTCAGAGGGGGCACTGAAGCTTTCTTT
CASSPTVRGGTEAFF
>TRBD1|TRBV25-1|medium-sized|TRBJ1-2
TGTGCCAGCAGTGTGATTACAGGGGGGATCTATGGCTACACCTTC
CASSVITGGIYGYTF
>TRBD2|TRBV18|.|TRBJ2-3
TGTGCCAGCTCACCGTGGACTAGCGGGAGCCGTAGCACAGATACGCAGTATTTT
CASSPWTSGSRSTDTQYF
>TRBD2|TRBV7-6|.|TRBJ2-1
TGTGCCAGCAGCTCGGGGGGGCCCTACAATGAGCAGTTCTTC
CASSSGGPYNEQFF
>TRBD1|TRBV11-2|.|TRBJ1-5
TGTGCCAGCAGCCCCGACAGGGCCGACCAGCCCCAGCATTTT
CASSPDRADQPQHF
>TRBD1|TRBV7-2|.|TRBJ2-1
TGTGCCAGCAGCCTAGACAGGGTGGGTGAGCAGTTCTTC
CASSLDRVGEQFF
>TRBD2|TRBV7-9|.|TRBJ2-3
TGTGCCAGCAGCTTGGGCGGGAGTCCAGATACGCAGTATTTT
CASSLGGSPDTQYF
>.|TRBV12-2|.|TRBJ2-5
TGTGCAAGTCGCTTAGAAGAACTAGCGGGACAAGAGACCCAGTACTTC
CASRLEELAGQETQYF
>TRBD2|TRBV7-3|few|TRBJ2-3
TGTGCCAGCAGCTTAACTGGGACTAGCGGGGGGGCAGATACGCAGTATTTT
CASSLTGTSGGADTQYF
>.|TRBV29-1|.|TRBJ2-7
TGCAGCGTTGATAATGGCGACAGCCCCGAGCAGTACTTC
CSVDNGDSPEQYF
>TRBD1|TRBV2|.|TRBJ1-2
TGTGCCAGCAGCCGGGACAGGGGGCGGGATGGCTACACCTTC
CASSRDRGRDGYTF
>.|TRBV11-2|.|TRBJ1-2
TGTGCCAGCAGCCGAGGGGGGGATTATGGCTACACCTTC
CASSRGGDYGYTF
>TRBD1|TRBV10-2|.|TRBJ1-5
TGCGCCAGCAGTGAGAGACAGGGGGAGCAGCCCCAGCATTTT
CASSERQGEQPQHF
>.|TRBV28|few|TRBJ1-1
TGTGCCAGCAGTTACGGGAACACTGAAGCTTTCTTT
CASSYGNTEAFF
>TRBD1|TRBV29-1|.|TRBJ2-7
TGCAGCGTTTTGGTCCCGGGACAGACTTACGAGCAGTACTTC
CSVLVPGQTYEQYF
>.|TRBV5-7|.|TRBJ2-5
TGTGCCAGCAGCCCAAGCGAGCTAGAACTCACAGGGCTCCGAGAGACCCAGTACTTC
CASSPSELELTGLRETQYF
>TRBD2|TRBV29-1|.|TRBJ2-7
TGCAGCGTTGCCCACCGAACGGCGGGAGGGGTCTACGAGCAGTACTTC
CSVAHRTAGGVYEQYF
>.|TRBV2|.|TRBJ2-3
TGTGCCAGTGTAGCAGCTAGCACAGATACGCAGTATTTT
CASVAASTDTQYF
>.|TRBV25-1|.|TRBJ2-1
TGTGCCAGCAGAGGGGGAGGGAGAGGGCTCCTGCCCAATGAGCAGTTCTTC
CASRGGGRGLLPNEQFF
>.|TRBV29-1|.|TRBJ1-3
TGCAGCGTTGAGGCAGGGGACTACTCTGGAAACACCATATATTTT
CSVEAGDYSGNTIYF
>TRBD1|TRBV7-8|.|TRBJ2-1
TGTGCCAGCAGCCCGCGACAGGGGGAAGACAATGAGCAGTTCTTC
CASSPRQGEDNEQFF
>TRBD2|TRBV2|.|TRBJ2-3
TGTGCCAGCAGCCCCAGGGGTAGCGGGGGGAGCACAGATACGCAGTATTTT
CASSPRGSGGSTDTQYF
>TRBD1|TRBV5-1|.|TRBJ1-2
TGCGCCAGCAGCTTATACACAACAGGGGATGGCTACACCTTC
CASSLYTTGDGYTF
>TRBD2|TRBV4-1|.|TRBJ2-2
TGCGCCAGCAGCCGGACTAGCGGGGGCCAGAACACCGGGGAGCTGTTTTTT
CASSRTSGGQNTGELFF
>.|TRBV5-6|.|TRBJ2-7
TGTGCCAGCAGCAGGAGGACAGCCTCCTACGAGCAGTACTTC
CASSRRTASYEQYF
>.|TRBV16|.|TRBJ1-6
TGTGCCAGCAGCCAATCTAGGGACACACCGAGCTCCTATAATTCACCCCTCCACTTT
CASSQSRDTPSSYNSPLHF
>TRBD1|TRBV5-5|.|TRBJ2-7
TGTGCCAGCAGCTTGGTTCAGGGGGCCTACGAGCAGTACTTC
CASSLVQGAYEQYF
>TRBD1|TRBV28|few|TRBJ2-7
TGTGCCAGCGGGAACAGGGGCAGACAGTACTTC
CASGNRGRQYF
>.|TRBV5-6|.|TRBJ1-3
TGTGCCAGCAGCCCCACGGACAGCCCAAACACCATATATTTT
CASSPTDSPNTIYF
>.|TRBV2|.|TRBJ1-2
TGTGCCAGCAGCCTAGGGGGTGGCTACACCTTC
CASSLGGGYTF
>TRBD1|TRBV5-4|.|TRBJ1-1
TGTGCCAGCAACGCTAGACAGGGGAACACTGAAGCTTTCTTT
CASNARQGNTEAFF
>TRBD1|TRBV19|.|TRBJ2-7
TGTGCCAGTAGGCCGGGACAGGCATACGAGCAGTACTTC
CASRPGQAYEQYF
>.|TRBV12-5|.|TRBJ2-2
TGTGCTAGTGGTTTCCAATTGACCGGGGAGCTGTTTTTT
CASGFQLTGELFF
>.|TRBV9|.|TRBJ2-7
TGTGCCAGCAGCGTAGGCGGGGCGGGGACCTACGAGCAGTACTTC
CASSVGGAGTYEQYF
>TRBD1|TRBV13|.|TRBJ2-6
TGTGCCAGCAGCCACCGGACAGGGGCGAAGGGGGCCAACGTCCTGACTTTC
CASSHRTGAKGANVLTF
>TRBD1|TRBV2|.|TRBJ2-2
TGTGCCAGCAGTGAAGCTGGACAGGGAATCGGGGAGCTGTTTTTT
CASSEAGQGIGELFF